The rows below give T cell receptor beta chains drawn from one sample of a study of T-cell reconstitution after alpha-beta-depleted transplantation in children. A single record per CDR3 protein comes from TCRdb applying MiXCR to the PCR reads. Altogether around 380,000 distinct CDR3 sequences are present, about 11% being singletons, with the ten largest covering 5% to 6.5%. The sequenced sample was PBMCs from the stem cell graft donor, obtained from the stem cell graft. The receptors originated from a human donor who donated a stem cell graft to a child with acute myeloid leukemia. Both conserved end residues are part of each CDR3. A D gene is named only where the DNA matches it firmly. Not all rows give a size; the values are once, few, many and, for expanded clones, a class.

d_gene | j_gene | v_gene | abundance | CDR3aa | CDR3nt
NA | TRBJ2-7 | TRBV5-4 | NA | CASSLVAGKVREQYF | TGTGCCAGCAGCTTGGTGGCGGGAAAAGTACGTGAGCAGTACTTC
TRBD1 | TRBJ2-1 | TRBV12-3/TRBV12-4 | NA | CASSLTRGFYNEQFF | TGTGCCAGCAGCCTTACCAGGGGGTTCTACAATGAGCAGTTCTTC
NA | TRBJ2-7 | TRBV25-1 | few | CASSEYLSSASEQYF | TGTGCCAGCAGTGAATATTTGTCCAGCGCGAGCGAGCAGTACTTC
NA | TRBJ1-2 | TRBV3-1 | once | CASSPDSQANYGYTF | TGTGCCAGCAGCCCAGATTCTCAGGCTAACTATGGCTACACCTTC
TRBD2 | TRBJ2-5 | TRBV20-1 | few | CSAIFEAGGGETQYF | TGCAGTGCCATTTTCGAAGCGGGGGGTGGAGAGACCCAGTACTTC
NA | TRBJ2-3 | TRBV5-1 | NA | CASSLGLDISTDTQYF | TGCGCCAGCAGCTTGGGACTAGATATAAGCACAGATACGCAGTATTTT
NA | TRBJ2-5 | TRBV2 | NA | CASGRLGETQYF | TGTGCCAGCGGACGACTAGGAGAGACCCAGTACTTC
TRBD1 | TRBJ2-5 | TRBV11-2 | few | CASSSRDREGGTQYF | TGTGCCAGCAGCTCCCGGGACAGGGAAGGGGGGACCCAGTACTTC
NA | TRBJ1-1 | TRBV7-3 | few | CASSSGEGTEAFF | TGTGCCAGCAGCTCAGGGGAAGGTACTGAAGCTTTCTTT
NA | TRBJ2-2 | TRBV30 | NA | CAWSTSGTGELFF | TGTGCCTGGAGTACCTCGGGCACCGGGGAGCTGTTTTTT
TRBD1 | TRBJ1-1 | TRBV5-6 | NA | CASSLQGGSYTEAFF | TGTGCCAGCAGCTTGCAGGGGGGATCGTACACTGAAGCTTTCTTT
NA | TRBJ2-3 | TRBV29-1 | NA | CSVEESLTDTQYF | TGCAGCGTTGAAGAATCTCTCACAGATACGCAGTATTTT
NA | TRBJ2-3 | TRBV30 | NA | CAWGTQGAFTDTQYF | TGTGCCTGGGGGACACAGGGAGCTTTCACAGATACGCAGTATTTT
NA | TRBJ2-5 | TRBV5-6 | NA | CASRLNQETQYF | TGTGCCAGCCGCTTGAACCAAGAGACCCAGTACTTC
NA | TRBJ2-2 | TRBV7-2 | NA | CAGSSQGETGELFF | TGTGCCGGCAGCTCGCAAGGAGAAACCGGGGAGCTGTTTTTT
NA | TRBJ1-1 | TRBV20-1 | NA | CSARDPLNTEAFF | TGCAGTGCTAGAGATCCACTGAACACTGAAGCTTTCTTT
NA | TRBJ1-3 | TRBV10-3 | few | CAISLSGNTIYF | TGTGCCATCAGCCTCTCTGGAAACACCATATATTTT
NA | TRBJ2-1 | TRBV5-5 | few | CASSAMLSSMNYNEQFF | TGTGCCAGCAGCGCCATGTTAAGTTCGATGAACTACAATGAGCAGTTCTTC